This T cell receptor beta chain was identified during a study of Tregs in tolerant kidney transplant recipients. Study results and caveats: This study did not directly address biological reproducibility. Expanding Tregs on activated donor B cells appeared to best identify donor-specific TCRbeta clones.

Thawed PBMCs were FACS-sorted into unstimulated CD4+CD25+CD127- regulatory T cells, CD4+CD25- non-regulatory cells, CD4 and CD8 cells. Assay used: immunoSEQ multiplex PCR; TCRdb lists only in-frame clones, some missing. The sample yields about 240,000 clones, about 80% seen once. Notes on this clone: Its antigen remains unknown.

The CDR3 length is 16 residues. Germline CDR1 reads LGHNA; CDR2 reads YNFKEQ. With 4 bases removed from V and 0 bases from J, the gap between germline ends came to 13 bases. The chain joins TRBV4-2 to TRBJ1-3; no reliable D call. Sequenced material: CD4+ T cells from blood. This receptor was taken from a human donor in good health. In nucleotides, the CDR3 is TGTGCCAGCAGCCTCCAGGAGGCTTACTCTGGAAACACCATATATTTT. The encoded protein is CASSLQEAYSGNTIYF.